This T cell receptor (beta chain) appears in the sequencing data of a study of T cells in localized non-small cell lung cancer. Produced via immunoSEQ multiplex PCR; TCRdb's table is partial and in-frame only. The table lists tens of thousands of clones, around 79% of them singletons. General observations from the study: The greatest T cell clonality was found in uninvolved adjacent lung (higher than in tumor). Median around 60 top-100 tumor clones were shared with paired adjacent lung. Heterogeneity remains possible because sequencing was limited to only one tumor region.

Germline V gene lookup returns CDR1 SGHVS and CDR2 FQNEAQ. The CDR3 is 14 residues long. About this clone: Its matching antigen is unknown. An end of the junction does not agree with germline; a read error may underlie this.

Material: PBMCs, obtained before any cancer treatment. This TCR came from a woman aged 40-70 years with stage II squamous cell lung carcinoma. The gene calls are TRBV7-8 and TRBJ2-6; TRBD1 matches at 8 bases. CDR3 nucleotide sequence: TGTGCCAGCAGCTTACTACAGGGGGTCAACGTCCTGACTTTC. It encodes CASSLLQGVNVLTF.